This section outlines one TCR beta chain sequence together with its context. Its target is not known. The germline V gene has CDR1 SGHAT and CDR2 FQNNGV. V was pared by 2 bases and J by 4 bases, with 11 bases between. This CDR3 region has 14 residues. The data were taken from a study of Ad26.COV2.S vaccination and SARS-CoV-2 variants. In the study overall: Of the COV1001 trial arms, the Ad26.COV2.S arm included the donor. Intramuscular Ad26.COV2.S doses were given once or twice, 56 days apart.

Overall study findings and caveats: Vaccine and placebo recipients had comparable breadth of non-spike TCRs.

Profiling relied on immunoSEQ multiplex PCR, and the TCRdb table lists in-frame clones only, not all of them. The repertoire holds some 340,000 clones, with around four fifths as singletons. The sample's treatment: around 19 received Ad26.COV2.S at low or high dose, single or two shots; 5 received placebo; per-sample allocation not given. Samples came from day 63 after the first vaccine or placebo injection. The donor's status was that of an adult aged 18-55 years in Boston. The rearrangement joins TRBV11-2 to TRBJ2-5; TRBD1 is a possible D gene (5 bases). The material was peripheral blood, obtained in a trial of Ad26.COV2.S vaccine versus placebo. The origin of this receptor is a person aged 18-65 years who received the Ad26.COV2.S COVID-19 vaccine or a placebo. CDR3 sequence reads: CASSLTRDGETQYF. The DNA for the CDR3 is TGTGCCAGCAGCTTAACCAGGGATGGAGAGACCCAGTACTTC.